The 4 T cell receptor beta chains given below trace back to one sample, sequenced in a study of T cells in Graves' hyperthyroidism and ophthalmopathy. TCR beta CDR3 region amplification was performed from RNA transcripts. The HTBI primer set served for first-round RT-PCR of the TCR CDR3. TCRdb analysed the multiplex PCR reads with MiXCR anew, one entry per CDR3 protein. The sample has approximately 510,000 distinct CDR3 sequences; over 35% are singletons. Sequenced material: peripheral blood or thyroid tissue (not recorded which). These receptors all stem from an adult woman with Graves' disease, either hyperthyroidism or ophthalmopathy (not recorded which).

The chain carries TRBV12-3 or TRBV12-4 and TRBJ2-5; TRBD2 might be the D (5 bases). The CDR3 extends over 13 amino acids. Trimming cost V 3 bases and J 9 bases, with 14 bases left between them. This CDR3 reads CASSLEVRQPQYF. Here the CDR3 DNA reads TGTGCCAGCAGTTTGGAGGTCCGGCAGCCCCAGTACTTC.

V usage is TRBV7-9 and J usage is TRBJ1-2; TRBD1 aligns across 7 bases. CDR1 SEHNR and CDR2 FQNEAQ come from the germline V gene (reference sequence). V lost 0 bases and J lost 8; bases outside the gene matches: 6. The CDR3 runs 14 residues. The CDR3 DNA is TGTGCCAGCAGCTTAGCGGGACAGAGTTTAGGCTACACCTTC. This encodes CASSLAGQSLGYTF.

This clonotype was picked up many times. The chain uses TRBV6-5 and TRBJ2-6; 7 bases line up with TRBD1. The CDR3 consists of 14 residues. Germline V lookup: CDR1 MNHEY, CDR2 SVGAGI. The J segment lost 13 bases and the V segment lost 6 bases, leaving 12 bases of the junction unmatched. The CDR3 protein is CASSAGQAYGVLTF. CDR3 coding DNA: TGTGCCAGCAGCGCCGGACAGGCCTATGGAGTCCTGACTTTC.

The table lists this clonotype with many counts. The V and J genes are TRBV29-1 and TRBJ2-7; TRBD2 aligns across 8 bases. This CDR3 comprises 12 residues. V was pared by 4 bases and J by 3 bases, with 2 bases of the junction left unmatched. Germline loops: CDR1 SQVTM, CDR2 ANQGSEA. In nucleotides, the CDR3 is TGCAGCGTTGTAGCGGGACTCTACGAGCAGTACTTC. It translates to CSVVAGLYEQYF.